The 17 T cell receptor beta chains below were found in one sample sequenced in a study of beta chain features in type 1 diabetes. Since all of the isolated RNA was reverse transcribed, expressed TCRB transcripts were what got sequenced. TCRdb's table, derived via immunoSEQ multiplex PCR, lists solely in-frame clones and lacks some. The sample has approximately 40,000 clones; 50% are singletons. The sequenced sample was stem cell memory CD4+ T cells from blood. The receptors shown here come from a woman in her twenties or thirties in good health.

This clone has only a few counts. V usage is TRBV2 and J usage is TRBJ2-1, with 11 bases fitting TRBD2. Germline CDR1 reads SNHLY; CDR2 reads FYNNEI. With V trimmed by 0 bases and J by 6 bases, 4 bases remained unmatched. The CDR3 runs to 16 residues. The CDR3 is CASSEALAGATNEQFF. The CDR3 region has the DNA TGTGCCAGCAGTGAAGCACTAGCGGGAGCCACCAATGAGCAGTTCTTC.

The chain recombines TRBV5-4 with TRBJ1-1; a possible D gene is TRBD1 (5 bases). The germline V gene has CDR1 SGHNT and CDR2 YYREEE (reference sequence). Trimming left V 0 bases short and J 1 base short, with 13 bases between. This CDR3 spans 16 amino acids. CDR3 DNA: TGTGCCAGCAGCTTGGAGGCGGGGCGCAGGAACACTGAAGCTTTCTTT. It specifies CASSLEAGRRNTEAFF.

This chain links TRBV10-3 with TRBJ1-1; 7 positions agree with TRBD1. V lost 3 bases and J lost 0; bases outside the gene matches: 4. Germline CDR1 reads ENHRY; CDR2 reads SYGVKD. This CDR3 contains 15 residues. CDR3: CAISDPGQMNTEAFF. The CDR3 DNA is TGTGCCATCAGTGACCCGGGACAGATGAACACTGAAGCTTTCTTT.

This clone was counted between two and nine times. The CDR3 loop reads CASGIQGMYTEAFF. CDR3 nucleotide sequence: TGTGCCAGCGGGATCCAGGGGATGTACACTGAAGCTTTCTTT. The V and J genes are TRBV28 and TRBJ1-1, with TRBD1 as a possible D gene (6 bases). Per germline, CDR1 MDHEN and CDR2 SYDVKM. The CDR3 is 14 residues long. V was clipped by 8 bases and J by 3 bases, with 16 bases between them.

This clone showed up just a few times. The chain is built from TRBV2 and TRBJ2-5, with 12 bases fitting TRBD2. V lost 7 bases and J lost 4; bases outside the gene matches: 7. CDR1 is SNHLY, CDR2 FYNNEI, per germline. CDR3 size: 15 residues. CDR3 residues: CASTLGLAGSETQYF. CDR3 nucleotides: TGTGCCAGCACCCTCGGACTAGCGGGGTCAGAGACCCAGTACTTC. Together with reference TRBV2 and TRBJ2-5, the CDR3 gives the full variable domain: EPEVTQTPSHQVTQMGQEVILRCVPISNHLYFYWYRQILGQKVEFLVSFYNNEISEKSEIFDDQFSVERPDGSNFTLKIRSTKLEDSAMYFCASTLGLAGSETQYFGPGTRLLVL.

This clone was found a few times. This chain connects TRBV29-1 to TRBJ2-7, with a weak D call TRBD1 (5 bases). The germline CDR1 and CDR2 sequences are SQVTM and ANQGSEA. The CDR3 runs to 15 residues. Trimming took 0 bases from V and 3 from J, leaving 15 bases between them. The CDR3 region is CSVEDRAGSFYEQYF. CDR3 nucleotides: TGCAGCGTTGAAGATCGAGCAGGGTCATTCTACGAGCAGTACTTC.

This chain joins TRBV27 and TRBJ2-4; 13 nucleotides line up with TRBD2. Trimming took 6 bases from V and 7 from J; bases not matched to a gene: 12. The length of the CDR3 is 17 residues. In germline, CDR1 is MNHEY, CDR2 SMNVEV (reference sequence). The CDR3 nucleotides are TGTGCCAGCAGGGCTTGGGGGACTAGCGGGACAGGGAACATTCAGTACTTC. Its protein is CASRAWGTSGTGNIQYF.

This rearrangement joins TRBV28 to TRBJ1-5; maybe TRBD1 (5 bases). Germline-derived CDR1 and CDR2 are MDHEN and SYDVKM. V lost 3 bases and J 7 bases, leaving 13 bases between the germline ends. The CDR3 is made up of 14 amino acids. In DNA, the CDR3 is TGTGCCAGCAGTTTTAGCGGGGCAGGCCAGCCCCAGCATTTT. Its translation: CASSFSGAGQPQHF.

J is TRBJ2-5 and V is TRBV19, with 8 bases that match TRBD2. CDR1 is LNHDA and CDR2 is SQIVND in the germline V gene (reference sequence). J was trimmed by 1 base and V by 3 bases; bases with no gene match: 4. The CDR3 is 15 residues long. DNA for the CDR3: TGTGCCAGTAGTATCGGGCTAGCGGGCCAAGAGACCCAGTACTTC. Translating it yields CASSIGLAGQETQYF.

The CDR3, as DNA: TGTGCCAGCAGCAAGAACCCCCTGACAGGCCCCGCTGTGTCCCAGCATTTT. Its protein is CASSKNPLTGPAVSQHF. The chain uses TRBV21-1 and TRBJ1-5; the tabulated D call, TRBD1, remains unverified against the DNA. TRBV21-1 is recorded as a pseudogene. The CDR3 runs to 17 residues.

The gene calls are TRBV18 and TRBJ2-5; D unclear. This CDR3 region has 12 residues. Germline V gives CDR1 KGHSH, CDR2 LQKENI. V was shortened by 6 bases and J by 5 bases, with 10 bases between the two germline ends. In DNA form, the CDR3 reads TGTGCCAGCTCCCCCATCAGGGAGACCCAGTACTTC. This translates into CASSPIRETQYF.

The chain has TRBV6-6 and TRBJ1-4; 7 bases are a match to TRBD1. The germline CDR1 and CDR2 sequences are MNHNY and SVGAGI (reference sequence). The CDR3 loop spans 14 amino acids. V trimming: 8 bases; J trimming: 4 bases; junction bases outside the gene matches: 7. CDR3 sequence: CASGPGQSNEKLFF. In nucleotides, the CDR3 is TGTGCCAGCGGACCGGGACAGAGTAATGAAAAACTGTTTTTT.

This chain uses TRBV6-6 with TRBJ2-3, with 10 bases identical to TRBD2. This CDR3 contains 16 residues. Germline CDR1 and CDR2: MNHNY and SVGAGI (reference sequence). V shed 7 bases and J 0 bases; nucleotides not matched to a gene: 7. The CDR3 region has the DNA TGTGCCAGCAAACCTAGCGGGAGTGTTAGCACAGATACGCAGTATTTT. It specifies CASKPSGSVSTDTQYF.

In this sample, this clone turned up a few times. The chain combines TRBV11-2 with TRBJ2-1; the match to TRBD2 covers 11 bases. Germline V CDR1 and CDR2: SGHAT, FQNNGV. CDR3 length: 15 amino acids. The junction had 7 bases not matched to a gene; V was cut back by 6 bases and J by 6 bases. CDR3 coding DNA: TGTGCCAGCAGACGCCTAGCGGGAGGCCCCAATGAGCAGTTCTTC. Translation gives CASRRLAGGPNEQFF. Filled out from reference TRBV11-2 and TRBJ2-1, the complete variable domain reads EAGVAQSPRYKIIEKRQSVAFWCNPISGHATLYWYQQILGQGPKLLIQFQNNGVVDDSQLPKDRFSAERLKGVDSTLKIQPAKLEDSAVYLCASRRLAGGPNEQFFGPGTRLTVL.

In its sample, this clone was seen once. This chain uses TRBV27 with TRBJ2-1, with TRBD1 matching over 8 bases. This CDR3 spans 16 amino acids. The germline CDR1 and CDR2 sequences are MNHEY and SMNVEV (reference sequence). The V and J ends lost 8 bases and 8 bases, in that order; junction bases with no gene match: 17. In nucleotides, the CDR3 is TGTGCCAGCGGGGCCAGGGGGCGAGTTCCCGGTCATGAGCAGTTCTTC. This encodes CASGARGRVPGHEQFF.

J is TRBJ2-1 and V is TRBV6-5; 8 bases align to TRBD1. Trimming took 4 bases from V and 9 from J; bases not matched to a gene: 5. Germline CDR1 and CDR2: MNHEY and SVGAGI. This CDR3 spans 13 amino acids. CDR3 in DNA: TGTGCCAGCAGTTTTGGACAGGGTGGTGAGCAGTTCTTC. Amino acids: CASSFGQGGEQFF.

The rearrangement joins TRBV28 to TRBJ2-1, with 11 bases identical to TRBD2. Germline V gene sequence: CDR1 MDHEN, CDR2 SYDVKM. The CDR3 sequence is 15 residues long. V shed 3 bases, J shed 8 bases, and the junction held 6 bases outside the gene matches. CDR3 in DNA: TGTGCCAGCAGTTTTGTAGCGGGAGGGCGACATGAGCAGTTCTTC. This gives the protein CASSFVAGGRHEQFF.